This T cell receptor beta chain was sequenced during a study of sequential checkpoint blockade in melanoma. Study-level information: Arm A got nivolumab then ipilimumab; arm B the reverse, 1:1. Each arm's sequence ended with maintenance nivolumab.

Clones were sequenced by immunoSEQ multiplex PCR, and TCRdb holds only the in-frame ones, with some missing. The data show around 40,000 clones, with about nine tenths seen just once and less than 15% held by the top ten. CDR1 SGHVS and CDR2 FQNEAQ come from the germline V gene. CDR3 length: 14 residues. V lost 5 bases, J lost 8 bases, and 6 bases stayed unmatched. The treatment denotes: randomized to nivolumab then ipilimumab (arm A) or the reverse (arm B). DNA-damaging chemotherapy had not been given to any patient beforehand. Sorted cells were live CD3+CD8+, lacking CD19 and CD56, from PBMCs. This rearrangement joins TRBV7-8 to TRBJ2-2; TRBD1 agrees at 9 bases. The source is a human donor with melanoma. The sequencing here drew on CD8+ T cells sorted from blood (inferred from file names), taken from a patient given nivolumab and ipilimumab in sequence. CDR3 nucleotides: TGTGCCAGCAGCCGGGGGGACAGGGATGGGGAGCTGTTTTTT. It encodes CASSRGDRDGELFF. The full variable domain, rest sourced from reference TRBV7-8 and TRBJ2-2, is GAGVSQSPRYKVAKRGQDVALRCDPISGHVSLFWYQQALGQGPEFLTYFQNEAQLDKSGLPSDRFFAERPEGSVSTLKIQRTQQEDSAVYLCASSRGDRDGELFFGEGSRLTVL.